This TCR beta chain appears in the sequencing data of a study of blood T cells in healthy people across ages (dated by TCRdb to 2013 to 2016). Background on the whole study: Template switching captured roughly one uniquely barcoded TCR beta cDNA molecule per two T cells in model experiments. Donors of different ages were randomly distributed across sequencing lanes to avoid experimental bias. The study analyzed two additional independent replicas of 1 million unique cDNA reads from the same blood draw for two donors, one aged 18 to 30 and one aged 80 or older. Four age groups were formed from the donors: young (average approximately 17 years), middle-aged (less than 40), aged (62) and long-lived (around 80). Age-related changes in TCR beta repertoire diversity were measured in the study by deep sequencing normalized with unique cDNA molecular identifiers. Findings and caveats that apply to the study as a whole: Because donor CMV infection status was unknown, age-related changes in expanded clonotypes were potentially confounded. A strong correlation was found between observed TCR beta diversity and the percentage of naive T cells measured by flow cytometry. As age increased, observed TCR beta diversity per million T cells dropped in a roughly linear way, and a significant reduction was already evident by age about 40. Estimates of total diversity based on one million sequenced T cells were regarded as lower bounds and as underestimates. Bulk unsorted PBMC profiling prevented conclusive comparison of naive and antigen-experienced compartments. Compared with the aged group, the long-lived group had more naive CD4+ T cells, fewer expanded clones and increased TCR diversity, suggesting age selection.

Library generation was performed with 5' RACE. Sequenced on an Illumina HiSeq 2500. A second roughly 7 to 12 cycle PCR used a sample-barcoded 5' primer and a J-beta primer mix. A unique molecular identifier was introduced onto each TCR beta cDNA molecule by a template-switch 5' adaptor carrying 12 random nucleotides. Each sample yielded at least 2.5 million CDR3-containing paired-end reads. First-strand cDNA was synthesized from all RNA with the Mint cDNA synthesis kit, primed by a TRBC-specific oligonucleotide. After uracil-DNA glycosylase treatment, a first 18-cycle PCR used universal primers M1SS and BC2_uni_R on all cDNA. Regarding the original processing steps: For normalization, 1 million high-quality reads were randomly selected from each sample, with every read carrying a distinct molecular identifier. Reads with shared molecular identifiers were discarded instead of being binned into consensus sequences. MiTCR, run with a Q25 quality threshold and the strictest error-elimination algorithm, handled CDR3 identification, clonotype clustering and error correction. A nonparametric unseen species model with Euler transformation was used to estimate lower-bound total TCR beta diversity. The public reads were run again by TCRdb, first through fastp at Q25 and then through MiXCR, and only productive beta chains were kept. Records with the same CDR3 protein are collapsed into one entry carrying the most frequent genes and DNA. The V and J calls follow TCRdb's processing rather than the paper's. In all, the sample holds 1.5 million to 2 million distinct CDR3 sequences, and about 32% of those were seen once. The ten largest account for approximately 11% of the sample.

Only a few counts were recorded for this clonotype. Its antigen is not yet known. Base quality data are lacking; no much larger clone is found one base away. The roughly 37 donors, aged about 6 to 100 years, were systemically healthy Caucasian individuals from Russia. Roughly 9.5 milliliters of peripheral blood were drawn from each donor into EDTA-treated Vacutainer tubes. Ficoll-Paque density-gradient centrifugation was used to isolate PBMCs, with at least 6.5 million obtained per sample. Total RNA was extracted from PBMCs with Trizol reagent, with at least 6 micrograms obtained per sample. For every donor, an aliquot of PBMCs went through flow cytometry to measure the percentages of naive CD45RAhigh/CD27high T cells. CDR1 and CDR2, looked up from the germline V gene (reference sequence), are SEHNR and FQNEAQ. V and J lose 5 bases and 4 bases, and a span of 14 bases separates them. There are 14 amino acids in the CDR3, from cysteine to phenylalanine inclusive. The DNA shown is the 42-base CDR3, in frame from base 1.

The sample taken for sequencing was blood. The sequence joins TRBV7-9 to TRBJ1-1; the D gene cannot be named for sure. This receptor was obtained from a woman aged 25 to 39 in good health. CDR3 loop: CASSNLLGSTEAFF. The sequenced DNA: TGTGCCAGCAGCAACCTTTTAGGGAGCACTGAAGCTTTCTTT.